The rows below give T cell receptor beta chains drawn from one sample of a study of shared clonotypes between healthy human individuals. TCRdb's table, derived via immunoSEQ multiplex PCR, lists solely in-frame clones and lacks some. This table holds about 2.3 million clones, more than 85% found once. Sequencing was performed on naive CD4+ T cells from PBMCs. These receptors were obtained from a man aged 18 to 30 in good health. Some clones in this sample may be carry-over from other donors' samples. The CDR3 runs from the conserved cysteine through the conserved F or W. The D gene is left open where the match is weak. Clone size, where shown, is once, few, many, or a class for clones that have expanded.

j_gene: TRBJ2-7
d_gene: -
abundance: -
v_gene: TRBV11-2
CDR3aa: CASSFGADNSYEQYF
CDR3nt: TGTGCCAGCAGCTTTGGGGCAGATAATTCCTACGAGCAGTACTTC

j_gene: TRBJ2-2
d_gene: TRBD2
abundance: -
v_gene: TRBV5-1
CDR3aa: CASSYTSGSAGELFF
CDR3nt: TGCGCCAGCAGCTACACTAGCGGGAGTGCCGGGGAGCTGTTTTTT

j_gene: TRBJ2-3
d_gene: TRBD2
abundance: -
v_gene: TRBV5-1
CDR3aa: CASSRAGVADTQYF
CDR3nt: TGCGCCAGCAGTCGAGCGGGAGTGGCAGATACGCAGTATTTT

j_gene: TRBJ2-5
d_gene: TRBD1
abundance: -
v_gene: TRBV19
CDR3aa: CASNGQGQETQYF
CDR3nt: TGTGCCAGTAATGGACAGGGGCAAGAGACCCAGTACTTC

j_gene: TRBJ2-7
d_gene: -
abundance: -
v_gene: TRBV9
CDR3aa: CASSVAGGATYEQYF
CDR3nt: TGTGCCAGCAGCGTAGCTGGGGGAGCAACCTACGAGCAGTACTTC

j_gene: TRBJ2-1
d_gene: TRBD2
abundance: -
v_gene: TRBV5-1
CDR3aa: CASRTPGLAGNEQFF
CDR3nt: TGCGCCAGCAGGACACCGGGACTAGCGGGCAATGAGCAGTTCTTC

j_gene: TRBJ2-7
d_gene: -
abundance: -
v_gene: TRBV4-1
CDR3aa: CASSQEKTGRVSEQYF
CDR3nt: TGCGCCAGCAGCCAAGAAAAGACGGGCAGGGTTTCCGAGCAGTACTTC

j_gene: TRBJ1-1
d_gene: -
abundance: -
v_gene: TRBV18
CDR3aa: CASSPVEQGRTEAFF
CDR3nt: TGTGCCAGCTCACCTGTCGAGCAGGGTCGGACTGAAGCTTTCTTT

j_gene: TRBJ1-2
d_gene: -
abundance: -
v_gene: TRBV18
CDR3aa: CASSPTGINYGYTF
CDR3nt: TGTGCCAGCTCACCTACAGGGATTAACTATGGCTACACCTTC

j_gene: TRBJ2-1
d_gene: TRBD2
abundance: -
v_gene: TRBV18
CDR3aa: CASSPVTSGTYNEQFF
CDR3nt: TGTGCCAGCTCACCAGTGACTAGCGGTACCTACAATGAGCAGTTCTTC

j_gene: TRBJ2-1
d_gene: -
abundance: -
v_gene: TRBV7-3
CDR3aa: CASSYRSSAYNEQFF
CDR3nt: TGTGCCAGCAGCTATCGGTCTAGTGCCTACAATGAGCAGTTCTTC

j_gene: TRBJ2-2
d_gene: TRBD2
abundance: -
v_gene: TRBV6-7
CDR3aa: CASWASGRSAGELFF
CDR3nt: TGTGCCAGTTGGGCTAGCGGGAGATCAGCCGGGGAGCTGTTTTTT

j_gene: TRBJ1-5
d_gene: TRBD1
abundance: -
v_gene: TRBV6-1
CDR3aa: CASSGGQGWQPQHF
CDR3nt: TGTGCCAGCAGTGGGGGACAGGGATGGCAGCCCCAGCATTTT

j_gene: TRBJ1-1
d_gene: TRBD1
abundance: -
v_gene: TRBV5-6
CDR3aa: CASSPGTGGTEAFF
CDR3nt: TGTGCCAGCAGCCCAGGGACAGGGGGTACTGAAGCTTTCTTT

j_gene: TRBJ1-2
d_gene: -
abundance: -
v_gene: TRBV28
CDR3aa: CASSPVKTSYYGYTF
CDR3nt: TGTGCCAGCAGCCCGGTTAAAACCTCCTATTATGGCTACACCTTC

j_gene: TRBJ2-1
d_gene: -
abundance: -
v_gene: TRBV28
CDR3aa: CASEEGNEQFF
CDR3nt: TGTGCCAGTGAAGAGGGCAATGAGCAGTTCTTC

j_gene: TRBJ2-7
d_gene: -
abundance: -
v_gene: TRBV6-6
CDR3aa: CASSYSSGPTYEQYF
CDR3nt: TGTGCCAGCAGTTACTCTTCGGGACCTACCTACGAGCAGTACTTC

j_gene: TRBJ2-5
d_gene: TRBD2
abundance: -
v_gene: TRBV5-1
CDR3aa: CASSLASGSGETQYF
CDR3nt: TGCGCCAGCAGCTTAGCTAGCGGGAGCGGGGAGACCCAGTACTTC

j_gene: TRBJ2-3
d_gene: -
abundance: -
v_gene: TRBV6-6
CDR3aa: CASSYSSRTSTDTQYF
CDR3nt: TGTGCCAGCAGTTACTCCAGCCGAACTAGCACAGATACGCAGTATTTT

j_gene: TRBJ1-1
d_gene: TRBD1
abundance: -
v_gene: TRBV2
CDR3aa: CASNNRGGTEAFF
CDR3nt: TGTGCCAGCAATAACAGGGGAGGCACTGAAGCTTTCTTT

j_gene: TRBJ1-1
d_gene: -
abundance: -
v_gene: TRBV18
CDR3aa: CASSPGTPTEAFF
CDR3nt: TGTGCCAGCTCACCGGGGACACCGACTGAAGCTTTCTTT

j_gene: TRBJ2-7
d_gene: -
abundance: -
v_gene: TRBV5-1
CDR3aa: CASSLSGIYEQYF
CDR3nt: TGCGCCAGCAGCTTGTCAGGAATCTACGAGCAGTACTTC

j_gene: TRBJ2-7
d_gene: TRBD2
abundance: -
v_gene: TRBV6-5
CDR3aa: CASSRAGVSYEQYF
CDR3nt: TGTGCCAGCAGCCGAGCGGGAGTCTCCTACGAGCAGTACTTC

j_gene: TRBJ1-1
d_gene: TRBD1
abundance: -
v_gene: TRBV5-1
CDR3aa: CASSLNRGYTEAFF
CDR3nt: TGCGCCAGCAGCTTGAACAGGGGCTACACTGAAGCTTTCTTT

j_gene: TRBJ1-5
d_gene: -
abundance: -
v_gene: TRBV2
CDR3aa: CASSEREQPQHF
CDR3nt: TGTGCCAGCAGTGAAAGGGAACAGCCCCAGCATTTT

j_gene: TRBJ2-7
d_gene: TRBD2
abundance: -
v_gene: TRBV27
CDR3aa: CASSPGLAGLYEQYF
CDR3nt: TGTGCCAGCAGTCCCGGACTAGCGGGCCTCTACGAGCAGTACTTC

j_gene: TRBJ1-5
d_gene: -
abundance: -
v_gene: TRBV5-8
CDR3aa: CASSSTAYNQPQHF
CDR3nt: TGTGCCAGCAGCTCTACAGCATACAATCAGCCCCAGCATTTT

j_gene: TRBJ2-1
d_gene: TRBD2
abundance: -
v_gene: TRBV5-1
CDR3aa: CASSPGTSRGNEQFF
CDR3nt: TGCGCCAGCAGCCCCGGGACTAGTCGCGGCAATGAGCAGTTCTTC

j_gene: TRBJ1-1
d_gene: -
abundance: once
v_gene: TRBV18
CDR3aa: CASSEGTNTEAFF
CDR3nt: TGTGCCAGCTCAGAAGGAACGAACACTGAAGCTTTCTTT

j_gene: TRBJ2-7
d_gene: -
abundance: -
v_gene: TRBV18
CDR3aa: CASSPPSRGVYEQYF
CDR3nt: TGTGCCAGCTCACCACCTTCCCGGGGAGTATACGAGCAGTACTTC

j_gene: TRBJ1-2
d_gene: -
abundance: few
v_gene: TRBV28
CDR3aa: CASHEGRGWGYTF
CDR3nt: TGTGCCAGTCACGAGGGGAGAGGATGGGGCTACACCTTC

j_gene: TRBJ1-5
d_gene: -
abundance: -
v_gene: TRBV6-5
CDR3aa: CASSYTRYSNQPQHF
CDR3nt: TGTGCCAGCAGTTACACTCGCTATAGCAATCAGCCCCAGCATTTT

j_gene: TRBJ2-3
d_gene: -
abundance: -
v_gene: TRBV5-1
CDR3aa: CASRTSTDTQYF
CDR3nt: TGCGCCAGCCGGACTAGCACAGATACGCAGTATTTT

j_gene: TRBJ2-7
d_gene: -
abundance: -
v_gene: TRBV6-5
CDR3aa: CASRYSGRGPYYEQYF
CDR3nt: TGTGCCAGCAGATACTCGGGGAGGGGGCCTTACTACGAGCAGTACTTC

j_gene: TRBJ1-4
d_gene: -
abundance: -
v_gene: TRBV11-2
CDR3aa: CASSQPGTLEKLFF
CDR3nt: TGTGCCAGCAGCCAGCCCGGGACACTGGAAAAACTGTTTTTT

j_gene: TRBJ2-5
d_gene: TRBD2
abundance: -
v_gene: TRBV30
CDR3aa: CAWRGRLAGEETQYF
CDR3nt: TGTGCCTGGAGGGGGCGGCTAGCGGGAGAAGAGACCCAGTACTTC

j_gene: TRBJ2-3
d_gene: TRBD2
abundance: once
v_gene: TRBV6-5
CDR3aa: CASCSWAGGTDTQYF
CDR3nt: TGTGCCAGCTGTAGTTGGGCGGGAGGGACAGATACGCAGTATTTT

j_gene: TRBJ2-3
d_gene: -
abundance: -
v_gene: TRBV7-8
CDR3aa: CASSLRATSTDTQYF
CDR3nt: TGTGCCAGCAGCTTAAGGGCGACCAGCACAGATACGCAGTATTTT

j_gene: TRBJ1-2
d_gene: TRBD1
abundance: -
v_gene: TRBV5-4
CDR3aa: CASSLAGGGGYTF
CDR3nt: TGTGCCAGCAGCTTGGCAGGGGGCGGCGGCTACACCTTC

j_gene: TRBJ1-2
d_gene: -
abundance: -
v_gene: TRBV5-1
CDR3aa: CASSPGFTGSDGYTF
CDR3nt: TGCGCCAGCAGCCCCGGGTTTACAGGCAGTGATGGCTACACCTTC

j_gene: TRBJ2-1
d_gene: -
abundance: -
v_gene: TRBV6-4
CDR3aa: CASSLGLRRGAYNEQFF
CDR3nt: TGTGCCAGCAGTCTGGGACTGCGGCGGGGTGCCTACAATGAGCAGTTCTTC

j_gene: TRBJ2-3
d_gene: TRBD1
abundance: -
v_gene: TRBV6-5
CDR3aa: CASSYTPGQGADTQYF
CDR3nt: TGTGCCAGCAGTTACACTCCGGGACAGGGGGCCGATACGCAGTATTTT

j_gene: TRBJ2-2
d_gene: TRBD2
abundance: -
v_gene: TRBV9
CDR3aa: CASSLEGLASGELFF
CDR3nt: TGTGCCAGCAGCCTAGAGGGACTAGCTTCTGGGGAGCTGTTTTTT

j_gene: TRBJ2-7
d_gene: TRBD1
abundance: -
v_gene: TRBV28
CDR3aa: CASSFPGQSSYEQYF
CDR3nt: TGTGCCAGCAGCTTCCCGGGACAGAGCTCCTACGAGCAGTACTTC

j_gene: TRBJ1-1
d_gene: -
abundance: -
v_gene: TRBV6-5
CDR3aa: CASRQGNTEAFF
CDR3nt: TGTGCCAGCAGACAAGGGAACACTGAAGCTTTCTTT

j_gene: TRBJ1-1
d_gene: -
abundance: -
v_gene: TRBV19
CDR3aa: CASSPGRARDEAFF
CDR3nt: TGTGCCAGTAGTCCCGGAAGGGCGCGGGATGAAGCTTTCTTT

j_gene: TRBJ2-7
d_gene: TRBD1
abundance: -
v_gene: TRBV29-1
CDR3aa: CSARQGPSYEQYF
CDR3nt: TGCAGCGCTCGACAGGGACCCTCGTACGAGCAGTACTTC

j_gene: TRBJ2-7
d_gene: TRBD1
abundance: -
v_gene: TRBV5-4
CDR3aa: CASSYDRAEQYF
CDR3nt: TGTGCCAGCAGCTACGACAGGGCCGAGCAGTACTTC

j_gene: TRBJ2-2
d_gene: TRBD2
abundance: -
v_gene: TRBV2
CDR3aa: CASSVAGGNTGELFF
CDR3nt: TGTGCCAGCAGTGTAGCGGGAGGAAACACCGGGGAGCTGTTTTTT

j_gene: TRBJ2-7
d_gene: -
abundance: -
v_gene: TRBV7-9
CDR3aa: CASSLAAGVNEQYF
CDR3nt: TGTGCCAGCAGCTTAGCTGCCGGGGTGAACGAGCAGTACTTC

j_gene: TRBJ1-1
d_gene: TRBD1
abundance: -
v_gene: TRBV28
CDR3aa: CASSLPQGAVNTEAFF
CDR3nt: TGTGCCAGCAGCCTACCCCAGGGGGCGGTGAACACTGAAGCTTTCTTT

j_gene: TRBJ2-2
d_gene: TRBD2
abundance: -
v_gene: TRBV2
CDR3aa: CASYPGTSVGGELFF
CDR3nt: TGTGCCAGCTACCCCGGGACTAGCGTGGGCGGGGAGCTGTTTTTT

j_gene: TRBJ2-4
d_gene: TRBD2
abundance: -
v_gene: TRBV28
CDR3aa: CASIGGGAKNIQYF
CDR3nt: TGTGCCAGCATAGGCGGGGGAGCCAAAAACATTCAGTACTTC

j_gene: TRBJ2-1
d_gene: TRBD2
abundance: -
v_gene: TRBV5-1
CDR3aa: CASSLKLAGFDEQFF
CDR3nt: TGCGCCAGCAGCTTGAAACTAGCGGGATTCGATGAGCAGTTCTTC

j_gene: TRBJ2-3
d_gene: -
abundance: -
v_gene: TRBV5-4
CDR3aa: CASSMGWASTDTQYF
CDR3nt: TGTGCCAGCAGCATGGGGTGGGCAAGCACAGATACGCAGTATTTT

j_gene: TRBJ2-3
d_gene: TRBD2
abundance: -
v_gene: TRBV27
CDR3aa: CASSLSPGLAGGPADTQYF
CDR3nt: TGTGCCAGCAGTTTATCCCCGGGACTAGCGGGAGGGCCGGCGGATACGCAGTATTTT